This T cell receptor beta chain derives from a study of T cell responses to AZD1222 COVID-19 vaccine. Sequenced by immunoSEQ multiplex PCR; TCRdb stores in-frame clones only, minus some. This sample has approximately 150,000 clones, with around 90% found just once. Study results and limitations: Clonal diversity was possibly underestimated, and the donors were mostly white British, with more females. Sampling that yielded the repertoires occurred only after the peak T cell response.

As concerns this clone: Its antigen is as yet unknown.

The CDR3 loop spans 13 amino acids. Germline CDR1 reads SNHLY; CDR2 reads FYNNEI. With 4 bases removed from V and 5 bases from J, the gap between germline ends came to 11 bases. This chain uses TRBV2 with TRBJ2-5, with TRBD2 as a possible D gene (6 bases). The specimen comprised peripheral blood, sampled 28 days after the second AZD1222 dose. This clonotype originated in an adult who received the AZD1222 COVID-19 vaccine. CDR3 sequence (DNA): TGTGCCAGCAGTGTAGGAGGGTCCGAGACCCAGTACTTC. Protein: CASSVGGSETQYF.